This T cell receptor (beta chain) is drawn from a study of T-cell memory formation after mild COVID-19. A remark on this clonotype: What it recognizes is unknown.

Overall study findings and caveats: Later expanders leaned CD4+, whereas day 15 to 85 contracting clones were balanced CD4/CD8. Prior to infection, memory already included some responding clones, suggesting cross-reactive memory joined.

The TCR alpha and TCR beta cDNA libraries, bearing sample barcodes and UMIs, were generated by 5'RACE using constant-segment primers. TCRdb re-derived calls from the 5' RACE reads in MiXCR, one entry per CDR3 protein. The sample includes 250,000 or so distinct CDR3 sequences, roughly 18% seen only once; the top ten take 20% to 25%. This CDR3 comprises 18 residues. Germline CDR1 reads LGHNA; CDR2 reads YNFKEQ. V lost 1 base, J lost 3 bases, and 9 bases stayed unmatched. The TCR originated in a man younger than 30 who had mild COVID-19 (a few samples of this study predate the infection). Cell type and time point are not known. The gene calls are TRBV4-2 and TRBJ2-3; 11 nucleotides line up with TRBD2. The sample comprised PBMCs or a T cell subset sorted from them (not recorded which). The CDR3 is CASSQVGLASGGTDTQYF. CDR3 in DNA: TGTGCCAGCAGCCAAGTGGGGTTGGCTAGCGGGGGGACAGATACGCAGTATTTT.